This TCR beta chain was captured in a study of blood T cell repertoires in COVID-19. Study information: The cDNA or gDNA used as material had been derived from T cells, B-cell-depleted T cells, or PBMCs.

J gave up 0 bases and V 10 bases, and 6 bases lay outside the gene matches. The CDR3 spans 14 residues. Germline V CDR1 and CDR2: SNHLY, FYNNEI. As originally analysed: Amplifying reference gene primers gave estimates of nucleated cell counts. The repertoire was sequenced with immunoSEQ multiplex PCR; TCRdb's copy has only in-frame clones and lacks some. V and J calls and clone size are copied from that table; D and trimming were computed from the DNA. The sample comprises under 60,000 clones, around four fifths of which are singletons, and roughly 10% rests with the top ten. Specimen: peripheral blood. This receptor was taken from a man aged 25 to 40 with COVID-19, enrolled during active disease. The genes are TRBV2 and TRBJ1-3, with 7 bases aligning to TRBD1. DNA for the CDR3: TGTGCCAATACAGGGGTCCACTCTGGAAACACCATATATTTT. It translates to CANTGVHSGNTIYF.